A single sample gave rise to the 29 T cell receptor beta chains below, sequenced in a study of blood T cell repertoires in COVID-19. Profiling relied on immunoSEQ multiplex PCR, and the TCRdb table lists in-frame clones only, not all of them. The data show under 400,000 clones, more than 75% seen once. The sample comprised PBMCs or T cells enriched from blood (not recorded which). The source of these receptors is a man in his forties in a cohort exposed to, infected with or recovered from COVID-19 (not recorded which).

The CDR3 DNA is TGCGCCAGCAGTTCCCAGGGATTTAGTTCACCCCTCCACTTT. Protein: CASSSQGFSSPLHF. The chain links TRBV5-1 to TRBJ1-6; possibly TRBD1 for D (5 bases). The germline V gene has CDR1 SGHRS and CDR2 YFSETQ. Deletions cut 5 bases from V and 9 bases from J, with 15 bases between. This CDR3 has 14 amino acids. The variable domain in full, with the rest retrieved from reference TRBV5-1 and TRBJ1-6, is KAGVTQTPRYLIKTRGQQVTLSCSPISGHRSVSWYQQTPGQGLQFLFEYFSETQRNKGNFPGRFSGRQFSNSRSEMNVSTLELGDSALYLCASSSQGFSSPLHFGNGTRLTVT.

The chain combines TRBV18 with TRBJ2-2, with 10 nucleotides matching TRBD2. The junction had 12 bases not matched to a gene; V was cut back by 8 bases and J by 6 bases. Per germline, CDR1 KGHSH and CDR2 LQKENI. The CDR3 loop spans 16 amino acids. The CDR3 spells CASPITGTSDAGELFF. In DNA form, the CDR3 reads TGTGCCAGCCCCATTACGGGGACTAGCGATGCCGGGGAGCTGTTTTTT. The full variable domain, rest sourced from reference TRBV18 and TRBJ2-2, is NAGVMQNPRHLVRRRGQEARLRCSPMKGHSHVYWYRQLPEEGLKFMVYLQKENIIDESGMPKERFSAEFPKEGPSILRIQQVVRGDSAAYFCASPITGTSDAGELFFGEGSRLTVL.

V usage is TRBV4-2 and J usage is TRBJ2-7; D might be TRBD2 (5 bases). The CDR3 spans 16 residues. V lost 1 base, J lost 7 bases, and 20 bases lay in between. CDR1 is LGHNA, CDR2 YNFKEQ, per germline. CDR3 loop: CASSQAYLGVAREQYF. CDR3 DNA: TGTGCCAGCAGCCAAGCATACCTCGGGGTAGCGAGAGAGCAGTACTTC.

The chain is built from TRBV5-4 and TRBJ2-4; possibly TRBD1 for D (7 bases). Germline loops: CDR1 SGHNT, CDR2 YYREEE (reference sequence). The CDR3 extends over 14 amino acids. V dropped 4 bases and J dropped 4 bases, with 12 bases sitting between them. CDR3 sequence: CASSPRDSKNIQYF. The DNA of the CDR3 is TGTGCCAGCAGCCCGCGGGACAGTAAAAACATTCAGTACTTC.

This clone has just one count. V usage is TRBV29-1 and J usage is TRBJ2-1; weak D call: TRBD2 (5 bases). There are 11 residues in the CDR3. CDR1 SQVTM and CDR2 ANQGSEA come from the germline V gene. V was trimmed by 4 bases and J by 9 bases, leaving 10 bases between them. The CDR3 bases are TGCAGCGTTGCGGGAAACGGTGAGCAGTTCTTC. It specifies CSVAGNGEQFF.

The rearrangement uses TRBV6-5 and TRBJ2-7, with D hard to call. Germline assignment: CDR1 MNHEY and CDR2 SVGAGI. Trimming took 0 bases from V and 0 from J, leaving 9 bases between them. This CDR3 has 15 residues. The CDR3 sequence: CASSYSALGSYEQYF. The DNA for the CDR3 is TGTGCCAGCAGTTACTCGGCCCTAGGCTCCTACGAGCAGTACTTC.

This chain links TRBV5-6 with TRBJ2-5; TRBD1 agrees at 9 bases. The trim removed 5 bases at V and 5 bases at J, leaving 10 bases unmatched. The CDR3 is made up of 15 amino acids. Germline CDR1 and CDR2: SGHDT and YYEEEE. As DNA, the CDR3 is TGTGCCAGCAGTACGACAGGGGGTGTGTGGGAGACCCAGTACTTC. This translates into CASSTTGGVWETQYF.

The table lists this clone with a few counts. The CDR3 region is CASSKGAESSGNTIYF. In nucleotides, the CDR3 is TGTGCCAGCTCAAAAGGGGCGGAAAGCTCTGGAAACACCATATATTTT. The chain combines TRBV18 with TRBJ1-3; a possible D gene is TRBD1 (5 bases). Germline V lookup: CDR1 KGHSH, CDR2 LQKENI. V was clipped by 5 bases and J by 0 bases, with 14 bases between them. This CDR3 has 16 residues.

This clone came up a few times. This chain links TRBV11-3 with TRBJ2-1, with D perhaps matching TRBD2 (6 bases). The germline V gene has CDR1 SGHNT and CDR2 YENEEA. The CDR3 has 16 residues. V shed 0 bases and J shed 8 bases, with 17 bases lying between them. CDR3 DNA: TGTGCCAGCAGCTTAGATGGGCGGGACGGGATCGATGAGCAGTTCTTC. Amino acids: CASSLDGRDGIDEQFF.

The chain has TRBV2 and TRBJ1-5; the D gene is possibly TRBD1 (5 bases). Germline CDR1 reads SNHLY; CDR2 reads FYNNEI. V was clipped by 8 bases and J by 6 bases, with 17 bases between them. The CDR3 runs 14 residues. The CDR3 DNA is TGTGCCAGCGACCGAAGTGGGGCTCGTCAGCCCCAGCATTTT. Translating it yields CASDRSGARQPQHF.

The CDR3 sequence: CAINGGRVSYEQYF. The CDR3 DNA follows: TGTGCCATAAATGGCGGGAGGGTATCCTACGAGCAGTACTTC. This chain links TRBV2 with TRBJ2-7; TRBD2 matches at 9 bases. CDR1 and CDR2 (germline): SNHLY, FYNNEI. With 10 bases clipped from V and 1 base from J, the junction kept 8 bases outside the gene matches. CDR3 size: 14 residues.

This clone appeared a single time. The chain combines TRBV6-1 with TRBJ2-3, with 7 bases fitting TRBD1. The V segment lost 0 bases and the J segment 6 bases; nucleotides outside the gene matches: 12. CDR3 length equals 17 residues. The germline CDR1 and CDR2 sequences are MNHNS and SASEGT. The DNA of the CDR3 is TGTGCCAGCAGTGAAGCTTGGAGTCCAGGGGGTTGGGATACGCAGTATTTT. It specifies CASSEAWSPGGWDTQYF.

The CDR3 loop is CASSPTSGRFNTGELFF. The CDR3 DNA reads as TGTGCCAGTAGTCCGACTAGCGGGAGGTTTAACACCGGGGAGCTGTTTTTT. This rearrangement joins TRBV19 to TRBJ2-2; 13 nucleotides match TRBD2. Per germline, CDR1 LNHDA and CDR2 SQIVND (reference sequence). The trim removed 5 bases at V and 2 bases at J, leaving 5 bases unmatched. CDR3 size: 17 residues.

The chain couples TRBV5-4 to TRBJ2-1; 7 bases align to TRBD2. Trimming took 4 bases from V and 0 from J; bases not matched to a gene: 7. This CDR3 region has 16 residues. Germline loops: CDR1 SGHNT, CDR2 YYREEE (reference sequence). The CDR3 nucleotides are TGTGCCAGCAGCCCCGGGACTATAGCCTCCTACAATGAGCAGTTCTTC. Translation: CASSPGTIASYNEQFF.

Only a few counts were recorded for this clone. This sequence joins TRBV7-6 and TRBJ1-1; no clear D. Germline CDR1 reads SGHVS; CDR2 reads FNYEAQ. The CDR3 is 13 amino acids. Trimming removed 0 bases from V and 8 bases from J, with 10 bases in between. In nucleotides, the CDR3 is TGTGCCAGCAGCTTAGCTTCGACATCGGAAGCTTTCTTT. It is translated as CASSLASTSEAFF.

The chain joins TRBV5-1 to TRBJ1-2; tentative D call: TRBD1 (6 bases). There are 14 residues in the CDR3. Between the trimmed V and J ends, which lost 0 bases and 0 bases, there was a span of 6 bases. The germline V gene has CDR1 SGHRS and CDR2 YFSETQ. This CDR3 reads CASSLDRANYGYTF. DNA of the CDR3: TGCGCCAGCAGCTTGGACAGGGCTAACTATGGCTACACCTTC.

The chain has TRBV28 and TRBJ2-5, with D tentatively TRBD1 (6 bases). The CDR3 has 15 residues. Deletions cut 6 bases from V and 0 bases from J, with 14 bases between. CDR1 and CDR2 from the germline V gene are MDHEN and SYDVKM. CDR3 amino acids: CASRGAAAYQETQYF. The CDR3 bases are TGTGCCAGCAGGGGGGCGGCTGCGTACCAAGAGACCCAGTACTTC.

V usage is TRBV5-4 and J usage is TRBJ2-7; possibly TRBD1 for D (5 bases). The CDR3 is made up of 13 amino acids. From germline, CDR1 is SGHNT and CDR2 YYREEE (reference sequence). Trimming left V 2 bases short and J 0 bases short, with 6 bases between. CDR3 nucleotide sequence: TGTGCCAGCAGCTTTGACAGCTCCTACGAGCAGTACTTC. It translates to CASSFDSSYEQYF.

The chain links TRBV5-1 to TRBJ2-3; 10 bases map to TRBD2. J lost 1 base, V lost 4 bases, and 3 bases had no gene match. The CDR3 extends over 15 amino acids. Germline CDR1 SGHRS, CDR2 YFSETQ. CDR3 region: CASSQLAGGTDTQYF. CDR3 sequence (DNA): TGCGCCAGCAGCCAGCTAGCGGGAGGCACAGATACGCAGTATTTT.

The chain couples TRBV2 to TRBJ1-1; 9 nucleotides align to TRBD1. V lost 6 bases and J lost 1; bases outside the gene matches: 9. The CDR3 has 16 amino acids. CDR1 is SNHLY and CDR2 is FYNNEI in the germline V gene. CDR3 in amino acids: CASRLKQGASNTEAFF. The CDR3 nucleotides are TGTGCCAGCAGACTTAAACAGGGGGCGTCGAACACTGAAGCTTTCTTT.

The chain links TRBV9 to TRBJ2-1, with D perhaps TRBD2 (6 bases). V lost 0 bases to trimming and J lost 2 bases, with 12 bases between them. The CDR3 contains 16 residues. From germline, CDR1 is SGDLS and CDR2 YYNGEE. The CDR3 here is CASSVAGGVTYNEQFF. CDR3 coding DNA: TGTGCCAGCAGCGTAGCGGGCGGGGTGACCTACAATGAGCAGTTCTTC.

The chain recombines TRBV11-2 with TRBJ2-1; D perhaps matches TRBD2 (6 bases). Germline CDR1 is SGHAT and CDR2 is FQNNGV. Trimming removed 5 bases from V and 10 bases from J, with 15 bases in between. The CDR3 extends over 13 amino acids. The CDR3 DNA follows: TGTGCCAGCAGCCCCAATAGCGGAAAAGAGCAGTTCTTC. Protein sequence: CASSPNSGKEQFF.

The chain is built from TRBV28 and TRBJ1-3; possible D gene TRBD1, 5 bases. V lost 3 bases and J lost 0, with 9 bases in between. The CDR3 is made up of 15 amino acids. CDR1 and CDR2 (germline): MDHEN, SYDVKM. The chain's CDR3 is CASSFNRNSGNTIYF. CDR3 in DNA: TGTGCCAGCAGTTTTAACAGGAACTCTGGAAACACCATATATTTT. The complete variable domain, with remaining parts taken from reference TRBV28 and TRBJ1-3, reads DVKVTQSSRYLVKRTGEKVFLECVQDMDHENMFWYRQDPGLGLRLIYFSYDVKMKEKGDIPEGYSVSREKKERFSLILESASTNQTSMYLCASSFNRNSGNTIYFGEGSWLTVV.

The rearrangement uses TRBV25-1 and TRBJ1-2, with TRBD1 matching 10 bases. J gave up 2 bases and V 10 bases, and 4 bases lay outside the gene matches. The CDR3 has 13 amino acids. CDR1 and CDR2 from the germline V gene are MGHDK and SYGVNS. In DNA, the CDR3 is TGTGCCACCAGGGGACAGGGGAACTATGGCTACACCTTC. Translation gives CATRGQGNYGYTF.

The rearrangement uses TRBV3-1 (or the pseudogene TRBV3-2) and TRBJ2-7, with 11 bases fitting TRBD2. CDR1 and CDR2 (germline): LGHDT, YNNKEL (reference sequence). CDR3 size: 15 residues. With V trimmed by 1 base and J by 3 bases, 2 bases remained unmatched. CDR3 loop: CASSQGLAGRYEQYF. The CDR3 DNA reads as TGTGCCAGCAGCCAAGGACTAGCGGGACGCTACGAGCAGTACTTC.

V gene TRBV6-5 combines with J gene TRBJ2-7; D gene ambiguous. Germline V gene sequence: CDR1 MNHEY, CDR2 SVGAGI. V was shortened by 2 bases and J by 0 bases, with 8 bases between the two germline ends. The CDR3 is made up of 14 amino acids. CDR3 loop: CASSYVSTSYEQYF. The CDR3 DNA follows: TGTGCCAGCAGTTACGTAAGCACCTCCTACGAGCAGTACTTC.

This chain links TRBV5-4 with TRBJ2-7; a weak D match, TRBD2 (7 bases). Germline CDR1 and CDR2: SGHNT and YYREEE (reference sequence). Trimming removed 4 bases from V and 4 bases from J, with 21 bases in between. CDR3 length equals 16 residues. The CDR3 is CASSPRTAAGAYEQYF. CDR3 in DNA: TGTGCCAGCAGCCCCCGGACAGCGGCGGGGGCTTACGAGCAGTACTTC.

The count of this clone is one. The CDR3 sequence: CASSSSRGGSSYEQYF. The CDR3 DNA reads TGCGCCAGCAGCTCATCTAGGGGCGGGAGCTCCTACGAGCAGTACTTC. V gene TRBV5-1 combines with J gene TRBJ2-7, with TRBD2 matching over 7 bases. The germline V gene has CDR1 SGHRS and CDR2 YFSETQ. V dropped 3 bases and J dropped 0; count of bases not matched to a gene: 9. CDR3 length: 16 amino acids.

The chain joins TRBV9 to TRBJ1-3; D remains unclear. Trimming pared 10 bases from V and 0 bases from J, leaving 11 bases between. Per the germline V gene, CDR1 is SGDLS and CDR2 is YYNGEE. This CDR3 has 13 residues. In DNA form, the CDR3 reads TGTGCCGGAAACAGAAGCTCTGGAAACACCATATATTTT. Its translation: CAGNRSSGNTIYF.